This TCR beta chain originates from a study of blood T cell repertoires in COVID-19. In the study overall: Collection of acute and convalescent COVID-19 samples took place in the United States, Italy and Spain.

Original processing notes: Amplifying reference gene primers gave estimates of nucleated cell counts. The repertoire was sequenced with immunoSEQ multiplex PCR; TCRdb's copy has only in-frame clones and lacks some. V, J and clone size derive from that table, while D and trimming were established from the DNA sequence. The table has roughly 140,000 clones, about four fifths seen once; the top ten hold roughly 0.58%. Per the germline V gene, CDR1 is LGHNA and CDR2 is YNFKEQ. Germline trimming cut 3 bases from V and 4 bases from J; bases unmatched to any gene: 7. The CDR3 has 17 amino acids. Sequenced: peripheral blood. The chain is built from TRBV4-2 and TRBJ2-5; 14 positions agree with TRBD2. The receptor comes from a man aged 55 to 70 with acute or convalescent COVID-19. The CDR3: CASSHGEGTSGGETQYF. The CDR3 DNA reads TGTGCCAGCAGCCATGGAGAGGGGACTAGCGGGGGAGAGACCCAGTACTTC.